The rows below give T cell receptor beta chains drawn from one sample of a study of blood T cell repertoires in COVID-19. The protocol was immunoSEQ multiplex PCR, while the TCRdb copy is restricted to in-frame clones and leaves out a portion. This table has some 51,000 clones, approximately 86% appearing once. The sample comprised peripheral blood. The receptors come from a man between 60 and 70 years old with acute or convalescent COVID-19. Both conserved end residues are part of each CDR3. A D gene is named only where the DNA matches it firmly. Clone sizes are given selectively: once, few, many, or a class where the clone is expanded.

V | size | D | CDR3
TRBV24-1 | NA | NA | CATSDLPGWQGGETQYF
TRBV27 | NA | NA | CASRELGIGADTQYF
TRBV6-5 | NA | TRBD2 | CASNPAGGMFYEQFF
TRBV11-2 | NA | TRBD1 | CASSGQAVEKLFF
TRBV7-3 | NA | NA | CASSWQGNTEAFF
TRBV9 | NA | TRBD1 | CASSPGAQGREETQYF
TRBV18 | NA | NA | CASSLSGTDTQYF
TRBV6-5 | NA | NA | CAGRGGNTEAFF
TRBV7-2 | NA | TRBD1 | CASSLAGTGNSQPQHF
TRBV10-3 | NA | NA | CAINERVLTDTQYF
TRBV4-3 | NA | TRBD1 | CASSLTRDRGKTQYF
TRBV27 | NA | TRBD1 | CASSSLTGGAYIQYF
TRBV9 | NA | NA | CASSVEFGGNEQFF
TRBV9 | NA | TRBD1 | CASSRKVTPTGGNNYGYTF
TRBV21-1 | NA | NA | CASSKGRRGRAEAFF
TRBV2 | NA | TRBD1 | CASSDRTGEPTQYF
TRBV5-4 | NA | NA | CASSLGDLSGQETQYF
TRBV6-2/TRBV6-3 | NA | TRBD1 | CASSVLGQGTGEQYF
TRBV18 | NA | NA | CASSSLPSTDTQYF
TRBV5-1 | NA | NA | CASSLVTGLFAQETQYF
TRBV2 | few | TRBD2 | CASSEEGVGLAGDTDTQYF
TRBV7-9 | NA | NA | CASSLFTRERETQYF
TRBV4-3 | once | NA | CASSQDATESFGNTIYF
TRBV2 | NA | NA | CASSEERWVTGRSGELFF
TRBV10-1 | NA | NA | CASSESAGRGGGHQPQHF
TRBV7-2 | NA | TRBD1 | CASSGRDRITGELFF
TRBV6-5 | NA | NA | CASRSRRDTGYEQYF
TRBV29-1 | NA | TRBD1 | CSVGTGVAEKLFF
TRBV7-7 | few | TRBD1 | CASSPTPGQYNEQFF
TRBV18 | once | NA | CASSPLTGNEQYF
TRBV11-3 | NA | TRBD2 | CASSAGGEQFF
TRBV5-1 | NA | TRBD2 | CASRLAGGSSTDTQYF
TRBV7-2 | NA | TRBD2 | CASSSIVAGGRETQYF
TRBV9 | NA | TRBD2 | CASSVVGLAGGKPDTQYF
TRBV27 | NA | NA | CASSLLSGAGEAFF
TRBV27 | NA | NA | CASSSPGGPNYGYTF
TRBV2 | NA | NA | CASSVRQTRDEQYF
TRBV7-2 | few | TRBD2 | CASSFGRANTGELFF
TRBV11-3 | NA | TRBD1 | CASSPPGGAVNEQFF